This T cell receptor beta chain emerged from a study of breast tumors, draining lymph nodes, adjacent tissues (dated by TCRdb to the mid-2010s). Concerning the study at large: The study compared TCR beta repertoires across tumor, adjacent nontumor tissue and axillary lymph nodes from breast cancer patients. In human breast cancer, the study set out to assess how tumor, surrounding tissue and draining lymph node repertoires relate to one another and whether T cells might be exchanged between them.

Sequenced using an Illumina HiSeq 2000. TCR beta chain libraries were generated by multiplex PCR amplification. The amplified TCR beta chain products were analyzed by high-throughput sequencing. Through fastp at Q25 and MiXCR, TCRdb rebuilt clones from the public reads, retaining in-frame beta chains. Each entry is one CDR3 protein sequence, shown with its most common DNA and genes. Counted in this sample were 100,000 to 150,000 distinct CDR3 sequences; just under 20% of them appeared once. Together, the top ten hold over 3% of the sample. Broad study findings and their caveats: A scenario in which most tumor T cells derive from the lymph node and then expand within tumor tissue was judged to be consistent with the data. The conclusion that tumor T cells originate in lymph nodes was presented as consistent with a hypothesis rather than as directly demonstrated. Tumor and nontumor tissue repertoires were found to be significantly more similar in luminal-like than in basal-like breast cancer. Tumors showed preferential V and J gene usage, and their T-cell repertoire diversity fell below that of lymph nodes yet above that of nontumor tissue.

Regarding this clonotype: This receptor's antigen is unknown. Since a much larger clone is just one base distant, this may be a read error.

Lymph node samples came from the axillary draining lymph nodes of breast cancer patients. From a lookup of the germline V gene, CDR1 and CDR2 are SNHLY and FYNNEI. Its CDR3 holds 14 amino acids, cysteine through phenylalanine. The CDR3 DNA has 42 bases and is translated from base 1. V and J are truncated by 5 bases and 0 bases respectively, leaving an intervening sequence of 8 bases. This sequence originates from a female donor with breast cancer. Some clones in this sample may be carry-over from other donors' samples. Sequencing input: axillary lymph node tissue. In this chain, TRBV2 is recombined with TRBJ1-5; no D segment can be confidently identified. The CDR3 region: CASSPLTSNQPQHF. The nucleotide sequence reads TGTGCCAGCAGTCCCCTAACTAGCAATCAGCCCCAGCATTTT.